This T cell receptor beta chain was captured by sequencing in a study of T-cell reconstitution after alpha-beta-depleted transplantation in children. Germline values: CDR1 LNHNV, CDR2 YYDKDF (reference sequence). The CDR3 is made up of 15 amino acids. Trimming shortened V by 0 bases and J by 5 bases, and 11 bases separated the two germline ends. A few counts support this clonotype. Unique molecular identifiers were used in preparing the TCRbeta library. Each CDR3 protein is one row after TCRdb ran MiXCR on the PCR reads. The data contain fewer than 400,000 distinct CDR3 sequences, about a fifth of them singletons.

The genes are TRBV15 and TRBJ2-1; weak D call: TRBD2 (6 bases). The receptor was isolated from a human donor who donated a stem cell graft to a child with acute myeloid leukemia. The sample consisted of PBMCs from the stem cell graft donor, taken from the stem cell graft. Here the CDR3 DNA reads TGTGCCACCAGCAGAGATGGCGGAGGGGACAATGAGCAGTTCTTC. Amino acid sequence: CATSRDGGGDNEQFF.